This entry describes one T cell receptor beta chain. The antigen is undetermined. The time point is: approximately 10-day in vitro stimulation with candidate neoantigen peptide 4. Each of about seven ELISpot-reactive candidate peptides was used for roughly 10-day stimulation. An identically run culture lacking peptide was the fold-change baseline. Sequenced by immunoSEQ multiplex PCR; TCRdb stores in-frame clones only, minus some. The sample has about 14,000 clones, around four fifths seen once. Trimming took off 3 bases at V and 0 bases at J, with 9 bases between the two ends. This CDR3 is 14 amino acids long. CDR1 and CDR2 from the germline V gene are SGDLS and YYNGEE. The source of the sample is a study of PD-1 blockade in mismatch repair-deficient tumors. Turning to the study itself: Enrolled about 2013-2016, patients had progressing, pretreated mismatch repair-deficient cancers of around twelve types.

Study-wide points: Tumor-resident clones, often undetectable pretreatment in blood, expanded then contracted after pembrolizumab.

The chain has TRBV9 and TRBJ1-1; D is undetermined. The sequence was collected from an adult with mismatch repair-deficient cancer. The sequences come from cells cultured in vitro, collected from a patient treated with pembrolizumab. The CDR3 protein is CASSADQMNTEAFF. Written as DNA, the CDR3 is TGTGCCAGCAGCGCCGATCAGATGAACACTGAAGCTTTCTTT.